The 4 T cell receptor beta chains listed next were all sequenced from one sample in a study of PD-1 blockade in mismatch repair-deficient tumors. Data came from immunoSEQ multiplex PCR; TCRdb stores just in-frame clones and leaves some out. The repertoire includes tens of thousands of clones, approximately 90% of them detected once, and roughly 14% sits in the top ten. The sample was peripheral blood, taken 52 weeks after starting pembrolizumab. The origin of the receptors is an adult with mismatch repair-deficient cancer.

The chain uses TRBV6-5 and TRBJ2-7; 10 bases match TRBD1. The J segment lost 8 bases and the V segment lost 6 bases, leaving 13 bases of the junction unmatched. CDR1 and CDR2 (germline): MNHEY, SVGAGI. This CDR3 comprises 15 residues. This chain's CDR3 is CASRPGTGAKWKQYF. CDR3 coding DNA: TGTGCCAGCAGACCGGGGACAGGGGCAAAATGGAAGCAGTACTTC.

The rearrangement links TRBV6-5 to TRBJ1-4; D possibly corresponds to TRBD1 (5 bases). Germline V lookup: CDR1 MNHEY, CDR2 SVGAGI. The V gene lost 4 bases and the J gene lost 5 bases, with 17 bases spanning the gap. This CDR3 has 16 amino acids. CDR3 region: CASSSEKRGRNEKLFF. The CDR3, as DNA: TGTGCCAGCAGTTCGGAAAAACGGGGCAGAAATGAAAAACTGTTTTTT.

This clone was detected only once. The gene calls are TRBV10-3 and TRBJ1-2; 8 nucleotides align to TRBD1. CDR1 is ENHRY and CDR2 is SYGVKD in the germline V gene. The V segment lost 8 bases and the J segment 2 bases; nucleotides outside the gene matches: 7. The CDR3 is made up of 14 amino acids. CDR3 DNA sequence: TGTGCCATCCCTCGGACAGGGTCCAACTATGGCTACACCTTC. This sequence encodes CAIPRTGSNYGYTF.

With regard to this clone: The sample holds other DNA sequences that translate to the same CDR3. The J gene is TRBJ2-7, the V gene TRBV5-4; tentative D call: TRBD1 (5 bases). Germline V gene sequence: CDR1 SGHNT, CDR2 YYREEE (reference sequence). The V gene lost 0 bases and the J gene lost 1 base, with 8 bases spanning the gap. The CDR3 runs to 14 residues. The CDR3 sequence is CASSLGQGSYEQYF. Here the CDR3 DNA reads TGTGCCAGCAGCTTGGGCCAGGGATCCTACGAGCAGTACTTC.